This TCR beta chain originates from a study of beta chain features in type 1 diabetes (dated by TCRdb to between 2017 and 2018). Regarding the complete study: Mean age, gender distribution, total cell number and subset yield did not differ between patients and healthy donors. The study compared the TCRB repertoires of sorted circulating CD4+ T cell subsets in recently diagnosed type 1 diabetes patients with those in matched healthy donors. Naive and central memory subsets were obtained from all 30 or so donors, but regulatory and stem cell-like memory subsets were isolated from only 8 patients and 8 healthy donors. A total of over 90,000,000 sorted cells were examined across all samples, and a strong correlation was observed between cell number per subset and RNA yield.

The entire amount of isolated RNA was reverse transcribed using the High Capacity cDNA Reverse Transcription Kit, so the sequenced TCRB transcripts were expressed ones. Naive, central memory and regulatory T cell samples underwent deep immunoSEQ sequencing, averaging about 3.3 million total reads per sample. Sorted cells were lysed in RLT buffer, and RNA was extracted using DNase-treated RNeasy Micro or Mini kits according to cell number. To prevent cross-contamination, every cell subset was processed on its own, while patient and healthy donor samples were processed together. The immunoSEQ multiplex PCR was used to amplify TCRB sequences from cDNA, generating 87-bp fragments that spanned the CDR3 region. Amplicons were sequenced on the Illumina HiSeq platform. In the authors' own workflow: PCR bias was computationally corrected using synthetic template baselines, reads within Hamming distance 2 were collapsed, and singletons that could not be merged were discarded. Reads were aligned against IMGT so that V, D and J genes, CDR3 length and insertions or deletions at six rearrangement sites could be assigned. Within each subset, clonotype counts were normalized to sorted cell number, and only after that were true diversity and Gini coefficients computed with the tcR R package. The overlap coefficient, calculated on TCRB nucleotide sequences, was used to measure repertoire sharing. As a proxy for the pre-selection repertoire, out-of-frame TCRB sequences from naive cells were analyzed. TCRdb provides this immuneACCESS table in a form limited to in-frame rearrangements. Some clones are lacking; in checked studies, under half of them reflect an unresolved V gene, and why the rest are absent is not known. That table supplies the V and J calls and clone size; D and trimming were determined from the DNA. The sample contains 200,000 to 250,000 clones, approximately 13% of them found a single time. In total, the top ten clones hold approximately 0.018% of the sample.

As regards this clone: It has no known antigen specificity. No quality values exist for individual bases; no much larger clone is one base distant.

From the germline V gene (reference sequence), CDR1 is LNHNV and CDR2 is YYDKDF. The CDR3 contains 13 residues, cysteine and phenylalanine counted. The kept DNA is CDR3 alone, 39 bases in frame from the first base. At the junction V is shortened by 1 base and J by 5 bases, with 9 bases in between. What the authors observed across the whole study: A moderate but significant shortening of TCRB CDR3 length was observed in type 1 diabetes patients in all four CD4+ subsets. Fewer insertions and more nucleotide deletions at VDJ recombination sites were observed in patients with type 1 diabetes, implying thymic rearrangement abnormalities. PCR may preferentially amplify shorter templates, but because patient and control samples were amplified and corrected together, any resulting skew would affect both groups equally. Because the HLA sub-analyses included only small numbers of individuals, any influence of HLA type on TCRB rearrangement was left unresolved. Because cDNA was sequenced instead of genomic DNA, highly expressing activated cells could be over-represented, though the groups showed no difference in activation or CD3 levels. Naive, central memory and regulatory TCRB repertoires appeared to be more similar among patients than among healthy donors.

Each donor gave one peripheral blood draw, averaging around 120 mL, which was collected into heparinised tubes. A BD FACSAria II and a panel including CD45RO, CCR7, CD25, CD127, CD95 and CD27 were used to sort naive, central memory, regulatory and stem cell-like memory CD4+ T cells. All sorted populations exceeded 98% purity. PBMCs were separated immediately by Lymphoprep density gradient centrifugation and were stained directly, without being cultured. So that batch effects would be minimized, each experiment stained and sorted samples in pairs, pairing one healthy donor with one patient. The receptor was isolated from a man aged 30 to 45 with type 1 diabetes. The sample was naive CD4+ T cells from blood. The meaning of the sample's cell subset or site label: true naive CD4+ T cells. The sequence joins TRBV15 to TRBJ2-7; perhaps TRBD2 is the D gene, with 5 bases matching. The encoded CDR3 is CATSRGGPDEQYF. The nucleotide sequence reads as follows: TGTGCCACCAGCAGAGGAGGGCCCGACGAGCAGTACTTC.